This T cell receptor (beta chain) is from a study of technical replicates of blood from a few donors. This table comes from immunoSEQ multiplex PCR, and its TCRdb copy is limited to in-frame clones, with some not included. The sample lists about 97,000 clones, approximately 96% occurring once. This CDR3 has 14 residues. CDR1 and CDR2 from the germline V gene are MDHEN and SYDVKM. J lost 9 bases, V lost 7 bases, and 15 bases had no gene match. V and J are TRBV28 and TRBJ2-7; 7 nucleotides match TRBD1. This clonotype was obtained from a human donor in good health. The sequenced sample consisted of T cells isolated from PBMCs. This CDR3 is CASIPQGYRTVQYF. The CDR3 bases are TGTGCCAGCATCCCACAGGGGTACAGGACCGTGCAGTACTTC.